Listed below are T cell receptor beta chains from one sample, sequenced in a study of T cells after yellow fever vaccination. TCRdb used MiXCR to reprocess the 5' RACE reads, holding one entry per CDR3 protein. The sample shows 500,000 to 650,000 distinct CDR3 sequences, about 17% of them seen only once. The starting material was PBMCs, obtained about 5 days after the first yellow fever vaccination. Source of these receptors: a man younger than 35 who received the YFV17D yellow fever vaccine. Both conserved end residues are part of each CDR3. The D gene is left open where the match is weak. Clone sizes are given selectively: once, few, many, or a class where the clone is expanded.

v_gene	d_gene	j_gene	abundance	CDR3nt	CDR3aa
TRBV24-1	TRBD1	TRBJ2-1	-	TGTGCCATACGGACAGGGACCAGCTCCTACAATGAGCAGTTCTTC	CAIRTGTSSYNEQFF
TRBV13	TRBD2	TRBJ2-2	few	TGTGCCAGCAGCCTCGGGACTAGCGGGCCCTTAAAAGCGAACACCGGGGAGCTGTTTTTT	CASSLGTSGPLKANTGELFF
TRBV5-1	-	TRBJ2-2	many	TGCGCCAGCAGCTTCGACTCCCTCAACACCGGGGAGCTGTTTTTT	CASSFDSLNTGELFF
TRBV4-2	-	TRBJ1-5	-	TGTGCCAGCAGCCAAGAAACGACAAGCAATCAGCCCCAGCATTTT	CASSQETTSNQPQHF
TRBV6-1	-	TRBJ1-1	-	TGTGCCAGCAGCCTCGGGGGCATGTCTGAAGCTTTCTTT	CASSLGGMSEAFF
TRBV3-1	TRBD2	TRBJ2-3	-	TGTGCCAGCAGCCCGCTATATCCTAGCGGGGGGGCGGCAGATACGCAGTATTTT	CASSPLYPSGGAADTQYF
TRBV27	-	TRBJ1-2	-	TGTGCCAGCAGTTTAAGGGCCGGGTTCTATGGCTACACCTTC	CASSLRAGFYGYTF
TRBV6-1	TRBD1	TRBJ1-2	few	TGTGCCAGCAGTAATACAGGGGGGTATGGCTACACCTTC	CASSNTGGYGYTF
TRBV7-2	-	TRBJ2-2	few	TGTGCCAGCAGCTTAACTAGCTATTCCACCGGGGAGCTGTTTTTT	CASSLTSYSTGELFF
TRBV4-1	TRBD1	TRBJ2-7	-	TGCGCCAGCAGCCAAGTCCAGGGGGAGACGACGTACGAGCAGTACTTC	CASSQVQGETTYEQYF
TRBV7-9	-	TRBJ2-3	-	TGTGCCAGCAGCTTAACGGGGGCCGGGGATACGCAGTATTTT	CASSLTGAGDTQYF
TRBV7-9	TRBD1	TRBJ2-7	-	TGTGCCAGCAGCTCGGGACAGGGGCCTCTTTACGAGCAGTACTTC	CASSSGQGPLYEQYF
TRBV12-3/TRBV12-4	-	TRBJ2-2	few	TGTGCCAGCAGTCGCTGGGGGAAAAACACCGGGGAGCTGTTTTTT	CASSRWGKNTGELFF
TRBV5-4	TRBD2	TRBJ2-1	once	TGTGCCAGCAGCTTTATCGGGGGGGCGGGTGAGCAGTTCTTC	CASSFIGGAGEQFF
TRBV6-5	-	TRBJ2-3	-	TGTGCCAGCAGTTACCCTGGGATCGGGGGGCCCACAGATACGCAGTATTTT	CASSYPGIGGPTDTQYF
TRBV2	-	TRBJ2-7	many	TGTGCCAGCAGTGTGGGTGGGCTCGAGCAGTACTTC	CASSVGGLEQYF
TRBV2	-	TRBJ2-2	-	TGTGCCAGCAGCAAAGCCAGGGTATTCACCGGGGAGCTGTTTTTT	CASSKARVFTGELFF
TRBV11-1	-	TRBJ2-5	-	TGTGCCAGCAGCTTATTTAGAGGCGGGACCGGCGGTTTTTATTCGGAGACCCAGTACTTC	CASSLFRGGTGGFYSETQYF
TRBV6-1	TRBD1	TRBJ1-5	few	TGTGCCAGCAGTAGACAGGGGGCAGGGGATCAGCCCCAGCATTTT	CASSRQGAGDQPQHF
TRBV6-1	-	TRBJ1-2	-	TGTGCCAGCAGTGAAGCGCTGGTGGGGGGCCCCTATGGCTACACCTTC	CASSEALVGGPYGYTF
TRBV27	-	TRBJ1-3	-	TGTGCCAGCAGTAGTGCCTCTGGAAACACCATATATTTT	CASSSASGNTIYF
TRBV4-2	TRBD2	TRBJ2-2	-	TGTGCCAGCAGCCCCCCGGGGGGTGTTAGGGAGCTGTTTTTT	CASSPPGGVRELFF
TRBV7-2	TRBD2	TRBJ2-3	few	TGTGCCAGCAGCCCGTTCCGGGAAGCGGGGGGGAAAGATACGCAGTATTTT	CASSPFREAGGKDTQYF
TRBV5-1	-	TRBJ2-7	-	TGCGCCAGCGGACTACAGGATCTCTACGAGCAGTACTTC	CASGLQDLYEQYF
TRBV5-1	-	TRBJ1-1	few	TGCGCCAGCAGCTTGGAGGGGATTGGGAACACTGAAGCTTTCTTT	CASSLEGIGNTEAFF
TRBV29-1	TRBD1	TRBJ1-2	-	TGCAGCGTTGAAAGGGACAGTAACTATGGCTACACCTTC	CSVERDSNYGYTF
TRBV11-2	TRBD1	TRBJ2-1	-	TGTGCCAGCAGCCCTGGGACAGGGGACCACAATGAGCAGTTCTTC	CASSPGTGDHNEQFF
TRBV5-1	TRBD2	TRBJ2-1	once	TGCGCCAGCAGCTGGGGACTAGCGGGGGACTCCTACAATGAGCAGTTCTTC	CASSWGLAGDSYNEQFF
TRBV10-3	TRBD1	TRBJ2-7	-	TGTGCCATCAGTGAGGAGGACAGGGCCGTCTACGAGCAGTACTTC	CAISEEDRAVYEQYF
TRBV6-1	TRBD2	TRBJ2-7	few	TGTGCCAGCAGCCAGGCTAGCGGGGGAAACGAGCAGTACTTC	CASSQASGGNEQYF
TRBV20-1	TRBD2	TRBJ2-1	-	TGCAGTGCTAGTCTTAGCGGGGGGGCCAATGAGCAGTTCTTC	CSASLSGGANEQFF
TRBV9	TRBD1	TRBJ2-7	few	TGTGCCAGCAGCGGCTCCGGGACAGGGTCCCTCGAGCAGTACTTC	CASSGSGTGSLEQYF
TRBV20-1	TRBD1	TRBJ2-3	few	TGCAGTGCTAGCTCCGCTGGGACAGCTATTACAGATACGCAGTATTTT	CSASSAGTAITDTQYF
TRBV18	-	TRBJ2-5	many	TGTGCCAGCTCACGAGGGGCCCAAATCTATACTCCTCTACAAGAGACCCAGTACTTC	CASSRGAQIYTPLQETQYF
TRBV7-9	-	TRBJ2-3	-	TGTGCCAGCAGCCTCACTACAGGACAGTATCACACAGATACGCAGTATTTT	CASSLTTGQYHTDTQYF
TRBV27	TRBD1	TRBJ1-2	few	TGTGCCAGCAGTTTCAGGGGGCTTCAGGGCTACACCTTC	CASSFRGLQGYTF
TRBV9	-	TRBJ2-5	many	TGTGCCAGCAGCGAGGGGGAGACCCAGTACTTC	CASSEGETQYF
TRBV5-1	-	TRBJ2-2	-	TGCGCCAGCAGCCTCCGGGCCCCCGGGGGGGAGCTGTTTTTT	CASSLRAPGGELFF
TRBV19	-	TRBJ2-5	-	TGTGCCAGTAGTCCGAGGGGGTACATCATGGCCCAGTACTTC	CASSPRGYIMAQYF
TRBV7-9	-	TRBJ1-1	-	TGTGCCAGCAGCTTACGGGGGGTTCATGAAGCTTTCTTT	CASSLRGVHEAFF
TRBV5-1	-	TRBJ2-5	-	TGCGCCAGCAGCTTGGAAATAGGCGGAGGCCAAGAGACCCAGTACTTC	CASSLEIGGGQETQYF
TRBV7-9	-	TRBJ1-1	once	TGTGCCAGCAGCGCCCCGGAGGAGAACACTGAAGCTTTCTTT	CASSAPEENTEAFF
TRBV9	-	TRBJ2-5	few	TGTGCCAGCAGCCCCCGGGGCAGGGTGAGAGAGACCCAGTACTTC	CASSPRGRVRETQYF
TRBV5-1	-	TRBJ2-5	-	TGCGCCAGCAGCGCAGGGATCCCCGGCCAAGAGACCCAGTACTTC	CASSAGIPGQETQYF
TRBV12-3/TRBV12-4	-	TRBJ2-3	-	TGTGCCAGCACCCTAGAGGGTCCCCTCAAGGATACGCAGTATTTT	CASTLEGPLKDTQYF
TRBV5-1	TRBD1	TRBJ2-7	few	TGCGCCAGCAGCTGGACAGGGATCTACGAGCAGTACTTC	CASSWTGIYEQYF
TRBV6-5	-	TRBJ2-7	-	TGTGCCAGCAGTTACTGGGGGGCTAACCCCTACGAGCAGTACTTC	CASSYWGANPYEQYF
TRBV12-3/TRBV12-4	-	TRBJ2-3	-	TGTGCCAGCAGTTTATTCTACGGGTCTAGCACAGATACGCAGTATTTT	CASSLFYGSSTDTQYF
TRBV5-6	-	TRBJ1-2	-	TGTGCCAGCAGCTCTAGGGATTTGATTGTGGTTGTAGGCTACACCTTC	CASSSRDLIVVVGYTF
TRBV20-1	TRBD1	TRBJ2-6	many	TGCAGTGCTAGGACAGGGGCTGGGGCCAACGTCCTGACTTTC	CSARTGAGANVLTF
TRBV6-5	-	TRBJ2-3	-	TGTGCCAGCAGTTACCCGGCGGCGGGAACAGATACGCAGTATTTT	CASSYPAAGTDTQYF
TRBV12-3/TRBV12-4	TRBD1	TRBJ2-1	few	TGTGCCAGCAGAATACAGGGGAATGAGCAGTTCTTC	CASRIQGNEQFF
TRBV5-1	TRBD2	TRBJ2-7	-	TGCGCCAGCAGCCCGGGGAGGGTAGCCTACGAGCAGTACTTC	CASSPGRVAYEQYF
TRBV6-5	-	TRBJ1-5	-	TGTGCCAGCAGTTACCGGCCGGGTGCCAATTCAATGGATCAGCCCCAGCATTTT	CASSYRPGANSMDQPQHF
TRBV5-4	-	TRBJ2-3	-	TGTGCCAGCCACACCGGGGATACGCAGTATTTT	CASHTGDTQYF